The 11 T cell receptor beta chains below were found in one sample sequenced in a study of liver allograft versus peripheral blood T cells. Study overall: Comparative analysis was performed on T cell receptor repertoires from transplanted livers and from recipients' peripheral blood.

TCRdb called the reads again in MiXCR, with one record for every CDR3 protein. The data contain about 13,000 distinct CDR3 sequences, about 18% of them singletons. Receptors were obtained from a human patient who had a liver transplant. Some T cells may trace back to the graft donor.

In its sample, this clonotype ranks as medium-sized. V is TRBV6-5 and J is TRBJ2-5; 8 positions agree with TRBD2. With V trimmed by 2 bases and J by 3 bases, 2 bases remained unmatched. CDR3 size: 14 residues. CDR1 is MNHEY and CDR2 is SVGAGI in the germline V gene. The CDR3 here is CASSYTGGKETQYF. CDR3 sequence (DNA): TGTGCCAGCAGTTACACGGGAGGGAAAGAGACCCAGTACTTC.

Ten or more counts support this clonotype. J is TRBJ1-6 and V is TRBV5-4; no clear D. Germline V gene sequence: CDR1 SGHNT, CDR2 YYREEE (reference sequence). The CDR3 is 15 amino acids. Trimming removed 0 bases from V and 4 bases from J, with 8 bases in between. In nucleotides, the CDR3 is TGTGCCAGCAGCTTGGAACTCGGGTATAATTCACCCCTCCACTTT. Protein product: CASSLELGYNSPLHF.

This clonotype is medium-sized (0.01 to 0.1%) within its sample. This rearrangement joins TRBV29-1 to TRBJ1-6; TRBD1 might be the D (6 bases). Trimming left V 0 bases short and J 6 bases short, with 9 bases between. The CDR3 has 14 amino acids. Germline V gene lookup returns CDR1 SQVTM and CDR2 ANQGSEA. The CDR3 sequence is CSVEEGGPNSPLHF. The CDR3 DNA is TGCAGCGTTGAAGAGGGGGGGCCTAATTCACCCCTCCACTTT.

This clonotype has only a few counts. The chain couples TRBV20-1 to TRBJ2-3; TRBD2 matches at 7 bases. CDR1 and CDR2 (germline): DFQATT, SNEGSKA (reference sequence). The CDR3 spans 14 residues. Trimming at V came to 7 bases and at J to 0 bases, leaving 7 bases not matched to a gene. This CDR3 is CSERSGTSTDTQYF. DNA for the CDR3: TGCAGTGAGAGGAGCGGGACTAGCACAGATACGCAGTATTTT.

This clonotype has just a few counts. The rearrangement uses TRBV20-1 and TRBJ2-7, with TRBD2 matching over 12 bases. The CDR3 length is 13 residues. J was trimmed by 3 bases and V by 3 bases; bases with no gene match: 0. Germline CDR1 and CDR2: DFQATT and SNEGSKA (reference sequence). DNA of the CDR3: TGCAGTGCTAGGACTAGCGGGAGCTACGAGCAGTACTTC. Translation gives CSARTSGSYEQYF.

V is TRBV28 and J is TRBJ1-5, with no clear D. This CDR3 spans 18 amino acids. The V end lost 5 bases, the J end lost 2 bases, and 22 bases lay between the germline ends. Germline V gives CDR1 MDHEN, CDR2 SYDVKM. The CDR3 region is CASSEGNRRWSGNQPQHF. In DNA, the CDR3 is TGTGCCAGCAGTGAAGGGAACCGGCGGTGGTCGGGCAATCAGCCCCAGCATTTT.

A few counts support this clonotype. V and J are TRBV20-1 and TRBJ1-1; no firm D call. Trimming stripped 6 bases from V and 1 base from J, with 9 bases between. CDR1 and CDR2 (germline): DFQATT, SNEGSKA (reference sequence). The CDR3 is 12 amino acids. DNA for the CDR3: TGCAGTGCCGGGGAAGGGAACACTGAAGCTTTCTTT. Protein product: CSAGEGNTEAFF.

This clonotype has only a few counts. This rearrangement joins TRBV28 to TRBJ1-1, with no clear D. The CDR3 is made up of 13 amino acids. Deletions cut 6 bases from V and 7 bases from J, with 15 bases between. The V gene's germline CDR1 is MDHEN and CDR2 SYDVKM. DNA for the CDR3: TGTGCCAGCAGCTCTATCGGAAGGGATGAAGCTTTCTTT. Translation: CASSSIGRDEAFF.

The V and J genes are TRBV10-3 and TRBJ1-1, with a tentative D call TRBD1 (5 bases). The CDR3 extends over 15 amino acids. V dropped 7 bases and J dropped 6 bases, with 21 bases sitting between them. CDR1 is ENHRY and CDR2 is SYGVKD in the germline V gene. CDR3 region: CAITGRGVWGAEAFF. The CDR3 DNA is TGTGCCATCACGGGGAGAGGGGTCTGGGGGGCTGAAGCTTTCTTT.

J is TRBJ2-7 and V is TRBV20-1, with D possibly TRBD1 on 6 matching bases. The germline CDR1 and CDR2 sequences are DFQATT and SNEGSKA (reference sequence). Trimming pared 2 bases from V and 2 bases from J, leaving 13 bases between. This CDR3 has 14 amino acids. Here the CDR3 reads CSARRPGAPYEQYF. The CDR3, as DNA: TGCAGTGCTAGACGCCCAGGGGCCCCCTACGAGCAGTACTTC.

The chain is built from TRBV3-1 and TRBJ1-2; D is unresolved. The ends were cut back, 5 bases at V and 3 bases at J, with 7 bases in the middle. Germline V gives CDR1 LGHDT, CDR2 YNNKEL (reference sequence). This CDR3 has 12 residues. The CDR3 protein is CASSASDYGYTF. The DNA for the CDR3 is TGTGCCAGCAGCGCATCAGACTATGGCTACACCTTC.